Listed below are T cell receptor beta chains from one sample, sequenced in a study of T cell responses to AZD1222 COVID-19 vaccine. Sequencing was performed with immunoSEQ multiplex PCR; in TCRdb, only in-frame clones are kept and a portion is missing. The sample carries some 120,000 clones, 85% to 95% recorded once. This specimen was peripheral blood, taken on day 0 of AZD1222 vaccination. These receptors were obtained from an adult in good health. Both conserved end residues are part of each CDR3. Each record gives: D gene, clone size, V gene, J gene, CDR3 protein, CDR3 DNA. The D gene is left open where the match is weak. Clone size is shown for a subset of rows, as once, few, many or a class of expanded clone.

TRBD1	-	TRBV27	TRBJ1-4	CASRGTGSEKLFF	TGTGCCAGCAGGGGGACAGGGAGCGAAAAACTGTTTTTT
-	-	TRBV9	TRBJ2-1	CASSVLGAEQFF	TGTGCCAGCAGCGTTCTGGGAGCTGAGCAGTTCTTC
TRBD1	-	TRBV5-1	TRBJ1-1	CASSLADRGTAEAFF	TGCGCCAGCAGCTTGGCCGACAGGGGTACCGCTGAAGCTTTCTTT
-	-	TRBV11-2	TRBJ2-3	CASSFPYTDTQYF	TGTGCCAGCAGCTTCCCCTACACAGATACGCAGTATTTT
TRBD1	-	TRBV19	TRBJ1-5	CASSIGGTGNQPQHF	TGTGCCAGTAGTATAGGCGGGACAGGCAATCAGCCCCAGCATTTT
TRBD1	-	TRBV28	TRBJ1-1	CASSSTGDTEAFF	TGTGCCAGCAGTTCCACAGGGGACACTGAAGCTTTCTTT
-	-	TRBV18	TRBJ1-4	CASSPGRGNNEKLFF	TGTGCCAGCTCACCTGGGAGGGGCAATAATGAAAAACTGTTTTTT
-	once	TRBV7-2	TRBJ1-5	CASSLVSRVGQPQHF	TGTGCCAGCAGCTTAGTGTCCAGGGTAGGTCAGCCCCAGCATTTT
-	-	TRBV27	TRBJ2-1	CASSFGSYNEQFF	TGTGCCAGCAGTTTCGGTTCCTACAATGAGCAGTTCTTC
TRBD2	once	TRBV6-5	TRBJ2-2	CASSQTSGVGELFF	TGTGCCAGCAGCCAGACTAGCGGTGTCGGGGAGCTGTTTTTT
TRBD1	-	TRBV2	TRBJ2-1	CASSGTGNPPFF	TGTGCCAGCAGCGGGACAGGGAATCCCCCGTTCTTC
-	once	TRBV15	TRBJ2-7	CATSRDGAQGYEQYF	TGTGCCACCAGCAGAGATGGGGCACAGGGCTACGAGCAGTACTTC
-	-	TRBV7-7	TRBJ2-2	CASSSRGAGELFF	TGTGCCAGCAGTTCAAGGGGCGCCGGGGAGCTGTTTTTT
-	-	TRBV5-1	TRBJ1-1	CASSIGINTEAFF	TGCGCCAGCAGCATAGGAATTAACACTGAAGCTTTCTTT
TRBD2	-	TRBV6-5	TRBJ2-4	CASRGLAGGVNIQYF	TGTGCCAGCAGAGGACTAGCGGGAGGAGTAAACATTCAGTACTTC
-	-	TRBV23-1	TRBJ1-2	CASSRYLYSDLYGYTF	TGCGCCAGCAGTCGATATCTGTACAGTGACCTCTATGGCTACACCTTC
-	-	TRBV2	TRBJ2-5	CASTWQGDETQYF	TGTGCCAGCACCTGGCAGGGAGACGAGACCCAGTACTTC
-	-	TRBV27	TRBJ2-1	CASNQQGSYNEQFF	TGTGCCAGCAATCAACAGGGCTCCTACAATGAGCAGTTCTTC
TRBD2	-	TRBV19	TRBJ2-1	CASRGLAGIVEQFF	TGTGCCAGTAGAGGACTAGCGGGAATCGTTGAGCAGTTCTTC
-	-	TRBV5-1	TRBJ1-1	CASKSDSMNTEAFF	TGCGCCAGCAAGAGTGACAGCATGAACACTGAAGCTTTCTTT
-	-	TRBV3-1/TRBV3-2	TRBJ2-3	CASSQDRADTQYF	TGTGCCAGCAGCCAAGATCGGGCAGATACGCAGTATTTT
-	-	TRBV7-8	TRBJ1-5	CASSLALPGDAQHF	TGTGCCAGCAGCTTAGCCCTTCCCGGCGACGCCCAGCATTTT
-	-	TRBV27	TRBJ1-2	CASSLGLGANYGYTF	TGTGCCAGCAGTTTAGGGCTTGGAGCCAACTATGGCTACACCTTC
-	-	TRBV2	TRBJ1-5	CASRTSTERNQPQHF	TGTGCCAGCAGAACCTCGACGGAGCGTAATCAGCCCCAGCATTTT
-	-	TRBV14	TRBJ2-3	CASSPMRGADTQYF	TGTGCCAGCAGCCCGATGAGAGGGGCAGATACGCAGTATTTT
TRBD1	-	TRBV24-1	TRBJ2-2	CATAPGTGWDTRELFF	TGTGCCACCGCCCCCGGGACAGGTTGGGATACCAGGGAGCTGTTTTTT
-	-	TRBV7-2	TRBJ2-7	CASSLDATSMGAYEQYF	TGTGCCAGCAGCTTGGATGCGACTAGTATGGGGGCCTACGAGCAGTACTTC
-	-	TRBV10-3	TRBJ2-7	CAISEASPQEQYF	TGTGCCATCAGTGAGGCTAGCCCCCAGGAGCAGTACTTC
-	-	TRBV10-1	TRBJ2-4	CASSVGIAKNIQYF	TGCGCCAGCAGTGTCGGGATTGCCAAAAACATTCAGTACTTC
-	-	TRBV10-3	TRBJ2-3	CAISESDFGPAF	TGTGCCATCAGTGAGTCGGACTTCGGGCCCGCTTTT
-	-	TRBV4-1	TRBJ2-7	CASGGQTGGEQYF	TGCGCCAGCGGAGGGCAGACAGGCGGCGAGCAGTACTTC
TRBD1	-	TRBV11-2	TRBJ1-4	CASSPRGGEKLFF	TGTGCCAGCAGCCCCAGGGGGGGTGAAAAACTGTTTTTT
-	-	TRBV28	TRBJ1-5	CASTLNRVSNQPQHF	TGTGCCAGCACCCTGAACAGGGTTAGCAATCAGCCCCAGCATTTT
TRBD2	-	TRBV25-1	TRBJ2-3	CASSPSGDTDTQYF	TGTGCCAGCAGTCCTAGCGGGGACACAGATACGCAGTATTTT
-	-	TRBV2	TRBJ1-4	CASSEGASGPVFF	TGTGCCAGCAGTGAAGGAGCGTCCGGGCCGGTGTTTTTT